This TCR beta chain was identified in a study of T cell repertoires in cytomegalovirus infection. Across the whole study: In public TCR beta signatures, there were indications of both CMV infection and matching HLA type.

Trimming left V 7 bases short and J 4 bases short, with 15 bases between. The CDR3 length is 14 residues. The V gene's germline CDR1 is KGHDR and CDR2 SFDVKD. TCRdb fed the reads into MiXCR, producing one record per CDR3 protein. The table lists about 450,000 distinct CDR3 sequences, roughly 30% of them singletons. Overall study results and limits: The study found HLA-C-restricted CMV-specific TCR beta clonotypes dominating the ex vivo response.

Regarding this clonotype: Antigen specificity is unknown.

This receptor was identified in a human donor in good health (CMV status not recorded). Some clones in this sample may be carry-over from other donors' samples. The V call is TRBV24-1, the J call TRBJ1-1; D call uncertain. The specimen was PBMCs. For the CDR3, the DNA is TGTGCCACCAGGGAATCGGGCGTTGGCACTGAAGCTTTCTTT. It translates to CATRESGVGTEAFF.